Following are 7 T cell receptor beta chains from one sample sequenced in a study of blood T cell repertoires in COVID-19. TCRdb's copy holds only in-frame clones and misses some; the assay was immunoSEQ multiplex PCR. The sample carries fewer than 250,000 clones, roughly nine tenths recorded once. Source material: peripheral blood. The receptors stem from a woman between 45 and 65 years old with acute or convalescent COVID-19.

This chain links TRBV7-2 with TRBJ1-2; 11 bases are shared with TRBD1. The CDR3 runs to 15 residues. Germline CDR1 and CDR2: SGHTA and FQGNSA. After removal of 5 bases from V and 8 bases from J, the junction contained 10 bases not matched to a gene. CDR3 amino acids: CASSLGQGARGGYTF. The CDR3 DNA reads as TGTGCCAGCAGCCTCGGACAGGGGGCGAGAGGAGGCTACACCTTC.

The gene calls are TRBV12-3 or TRBV12-4 and TRBJ1-4; no clear D. V was shortened by 6 bases and J by 4 bases, with 9 bases between the two germline ends. This CDR3 region has 13 residues. CDR3 sequence (DNA): TGTGCCAGCAGACTTGTTCGTAATGAAAAACTGTTTTTT. It yields the protein CASRLVRNEKLFF.

This clone was seen more than once but under ten times. The chain joins TRBV4-2 to TRBJ1-1; tentatively, D is TRBD1 (6 bases). CDR3 length: 14 amino acids. In germline, CDR1 is LGHNA, CDR2 YNFKEQ. The ends were cut back, 5 bases at V and 6 bases at J, with 16 bases in the middle. The CDR3 nucleotides read TGTGCCAGCAGCAAGGGGGGGGATCCCCCTGAAGCTTTCTTT. This translates into CASSKGGDPPEAFF.

This clone has only one observation. This chain links TRBV11-2 with TRBJ2-5; 7 bases map to TRBD2. V shed 8 bases and J 2 bases; nucleotides not matched to a gene: 5. Germline assignment: CDR1 SGHAT and CDR2 FQNNGV. The CDR3 consists of 13 residues. CDR3 sequence reads: CASGGGAQETQYF. The CDR3 nucleotides are TGTGCCAGCGGGGGGGGTGCGCAAGAGACCCAGTACTTC.

This clone appeared a few times. The chain uses TRBV5-4 and TRBJ1-1; maybe TRBD1 (6 bases). V was shortened by 4 bases and J by 4 bases, with 17 bases between the two germline ends. The CDR3 runs to 15 residues. Germline values: CDR1 SGHNT, CDR2 YYREEE (reference sequence). The CDR3 DNA sequence: TGTGCCAGCAGCCTGAAACAGGGACATGCCACTGAAGCTTTCTTT. Its protein product is CASSLKQGHATEAFF.

The genes are TRBV7-9 and TRBJ2-1; possible D gene TRBD2, 7 bases. The CDR3 length is 17 residues. Deletions cut 1 base from V and 7 bases from J, with 20 bases between. Germline V lookup: CDR1 SEHNR, CDR2 FQNEAQ (reference sequence). In nucleotides, the CDR3 is TGTGCCAGCAGCTTAGAGGTTCGGGGGGCTCTGTCAAATGAGCAGTTCTTC. As protein: CASSLEVRGALSNEQFF. The whole variable domain, remainder taken from reference TRBV7-9 and TRBJ2-1, is DTGVSQNPRHKITKRGQNVTFRCDPISEHNRLYWYRQTLGQGPEFLTYFQNEAQLEKSRLLSDRFSAERPKGSFSTLEIQRTEQGDSAMYLCASSLEVRGALSNEQFFGPGTRLTVL.

This clone appeared once. This sequence joins TRBV15 and TRBJ2-1, with TRBD2 identical over 7 bases. CDR3 length: 14 residues. In germline, CDR1 is LNHNV, CDR2 YYDKDF (reference sequence). The V and J ends lost 5 bases and 4 bases, in that order; junction bases with no gene match: 5. The CDR3: CATSDGRTYNEQFF. CDR3 bases: TGTGCCACCAGCGACGGGAGGACGTACAATGAGCAGTTCTTC. The full variable domain, in which reference TRBV15 and TRBJ2-1 provide the parts outside the CDR3, is DAMVIQNPRYQVTQFGKPVTLSCSQTLNHNVMYWYQQKSSQAPKLLFHYYDKDFNNEADTPDNFQSRRPNTSFCFLDIRSPGLGDTAMYLCATSDGRTYNEQFFGPGTRLTVL.